This note documents a single T cell receptor beta chain sequence. Its antigen is as yet unknown. The table came from immunoSEQ multiplex PCR; TCRdb's copy has only in-frame clones and leaves some out. The sample lists fewer than 650,000 clones, roughly four fifths occurring once. There were only Caucasian adults among the donors, and all lived in Nashville, Tennessee. The data stem from a study of shared clonotypes between healthy human individuals. About the study: Donor ages ranged 18 to 49 years: a couple of women, three men.

Study results and limitations: Investigators expected sequencing depth to affect clonotype sharing among donors.

This CDR3 has 16 amino acids. Germline V gene data show CDR1 as SNHLY and CDR2 as FYNNEI. J was trimmed by 2 bases and V by 6 bases; bases with no gene match: 11. The genes are TRBV2 and TRBJ2-3; 7 nucleotides align to TRBD1. This clonotype originated in a woman aged 40 to 55 in good health. Some clones in this sample may be carry-over from other donors' samples. Sample: PBMCs. The CDR3 sequence: CASRRETGDITDTQYF. In DNA, the CDR3 is TGTGCCAGCAGACGCGAAACAGGGGACATCACAGATACGCAGTATTTT.